Below, one T cell receptor (beta chain) is given with its context. The antigen is not known. V was clipped by 2 bases and J by 3 bases, with 13 bases between them. Germline V gives CDR1 SNHLY, CDR2 FYNNEI. The length of the CDR3 is 15 residues. This specimen belongs to a study of T cell responses to AZD1222 COVID-19 vaccine. Study observations and caveats: It was only a handful of AZD1222 recipients who were seropositive at baseline. Only after the peak T cell response were repertoires sampled.

Clones were sequenced by immunoSEQ multiplex PCR, and TCRdb holds only the in-frame ones, with some missing. This table holds 85,000 to 90,000 clones, around 91% found once. The V and J genes are TRBV2 and TRBJ1-2, with D possibly TRBD1 on 5 matching bases. This TCR derives from an adult in good health. This sample comprised peripheral blood, obtained on day 0 of MenACWY control vaccination. CDR3 amino acids: CASSELTGTYYGYTF. As DNA, the CDR3 is TGTGCCAGCAGTGAACTAACCGGGACTTACTATGGCTACACCTTC.